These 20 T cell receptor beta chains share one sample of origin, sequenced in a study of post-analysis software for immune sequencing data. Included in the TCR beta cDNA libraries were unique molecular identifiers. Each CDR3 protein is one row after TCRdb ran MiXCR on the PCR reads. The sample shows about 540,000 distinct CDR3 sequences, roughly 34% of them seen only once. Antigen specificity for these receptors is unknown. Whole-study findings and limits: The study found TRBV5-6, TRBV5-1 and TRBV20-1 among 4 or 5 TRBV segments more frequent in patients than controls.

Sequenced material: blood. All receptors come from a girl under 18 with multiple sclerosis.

CDR3 loop: CASSFTQRGYNEQFF. The CDR3 DNA sequence: TGTGCCAGCAGCTTCACCCAGCGGGGGTACAATGAGCAGTTCTTC. The chain uses TRBV5-5 and TRBJ2-1, with 8 positions matching TRBD2. Germline lookup yields CDR1 SGHKS and CDR2 YYEKEE (reference sequence). V shed 2 bases and J 4 bases; nucleotides not matched to a gene: 5. The CDR3 is 15 residues long.

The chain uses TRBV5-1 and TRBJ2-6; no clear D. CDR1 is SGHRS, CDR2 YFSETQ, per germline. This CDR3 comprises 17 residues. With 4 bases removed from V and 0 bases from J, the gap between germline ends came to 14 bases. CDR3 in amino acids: CASSPSPLLSGANVLTF. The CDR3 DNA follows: TGCGCCAGCAGCCCATCCCCCCTCCTCTCTGGGGCCAACGTCCTGACTTTC.

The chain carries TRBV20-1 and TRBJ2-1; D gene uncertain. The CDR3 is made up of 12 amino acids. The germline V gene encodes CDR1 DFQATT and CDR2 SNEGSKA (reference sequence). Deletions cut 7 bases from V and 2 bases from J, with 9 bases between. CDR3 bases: TGCAGTGTCGCGTTGGCCTACAATGAGCAGTTCTTC. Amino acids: CSVALAYNEQFF.

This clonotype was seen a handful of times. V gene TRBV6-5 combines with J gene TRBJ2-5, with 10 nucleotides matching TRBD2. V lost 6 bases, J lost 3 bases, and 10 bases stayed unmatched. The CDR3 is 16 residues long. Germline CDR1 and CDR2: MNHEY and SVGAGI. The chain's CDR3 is CASRDIAGGTKETQYF. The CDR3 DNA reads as TGTGCCAGCAGGGATATAGCGGGGGGAACAAAAGAGACCCAGTACTTC.

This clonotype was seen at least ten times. Here the CDR3 DNA reads TGTGCCATGTCGGGGGCCGGGGGGTACAATGAGCAGTTCTTC. It is translated as CAMSGAGGYNEQFF. This chain connects TRBV10-3 to TRBJ2-1; D may be TRBD2 (7 bases). The CDR3 totals 14 residues. CDR1 is ENHRY, CDR2 SYGVKD, per germline. Trimming shortened V by 9 bases and J by 4 bases, and 16 bases separated the two germline ends.

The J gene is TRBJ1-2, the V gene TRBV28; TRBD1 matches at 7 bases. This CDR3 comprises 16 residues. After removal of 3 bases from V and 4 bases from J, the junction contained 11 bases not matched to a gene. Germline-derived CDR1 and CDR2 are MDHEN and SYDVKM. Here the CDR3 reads CASSFGLGQEVYGYTF. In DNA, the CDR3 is TGTGCCAGCAGTTTTGGTTTAGGACAGGAAGTCTATGGCTACACCTTC.

CDR3 region: CASSLEGQGFRNIQYF. The DNA for the CDR3 is TGTGCCAGCAGCTTAGAGGGACAGGGGTTCCGCAACATTCAGTACTTC. The rearrangement links TRBV13 to TRBJ2-4; 10 bases map to TRBD1. Germline trimming cut 1 base from V and 7 bases from J; bases unmatched to any gene: 7. Germline CDR1 PRHDT, CDR2 FYEKMQ (reference sequence). The CDR3 is 16 amino acids.

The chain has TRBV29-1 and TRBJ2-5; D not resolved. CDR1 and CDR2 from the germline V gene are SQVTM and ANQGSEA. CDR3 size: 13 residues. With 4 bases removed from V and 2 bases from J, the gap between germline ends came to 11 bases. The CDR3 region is CSVGMTEQETQYF. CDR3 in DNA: TGCAGCGTTGGGATGACTGAACAAGAGACCCAGTACTTC.

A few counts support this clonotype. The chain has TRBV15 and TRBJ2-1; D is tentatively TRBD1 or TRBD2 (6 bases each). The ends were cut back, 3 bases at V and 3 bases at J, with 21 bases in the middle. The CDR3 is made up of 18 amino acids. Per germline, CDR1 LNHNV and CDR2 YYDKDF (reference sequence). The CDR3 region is CATSSGTGVGGDYNEQFF. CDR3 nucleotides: TGTGCCACCAGCAGCGGTACTGGAGTGGGGGGCGACTACAATGAGCAGTTCTTC.

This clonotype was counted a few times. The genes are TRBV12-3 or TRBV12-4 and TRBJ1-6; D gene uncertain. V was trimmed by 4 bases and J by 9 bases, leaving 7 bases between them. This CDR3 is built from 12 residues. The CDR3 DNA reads TGTGCCAGCAGTTCCTGGGGTTCACCCCTCCACTTT. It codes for CASSSWGSPLHF.

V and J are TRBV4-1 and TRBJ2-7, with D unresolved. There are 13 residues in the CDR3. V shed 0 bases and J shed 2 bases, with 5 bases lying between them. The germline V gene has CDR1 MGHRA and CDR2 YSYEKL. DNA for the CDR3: TGCGCCAGCAGCCAAGAGCAGCCCTACGAGCAGTACTTC. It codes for CASSQEQPYEQYF.

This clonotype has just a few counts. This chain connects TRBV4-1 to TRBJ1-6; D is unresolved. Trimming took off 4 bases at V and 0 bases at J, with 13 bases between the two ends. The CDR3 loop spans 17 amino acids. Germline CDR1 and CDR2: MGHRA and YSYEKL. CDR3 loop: CASSLSVVTSYNSPLHF. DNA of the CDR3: TGCGCCAGCAGCCTTTCGGTTGTAACCTCCTATAATTCACCCCTCCACTTT.

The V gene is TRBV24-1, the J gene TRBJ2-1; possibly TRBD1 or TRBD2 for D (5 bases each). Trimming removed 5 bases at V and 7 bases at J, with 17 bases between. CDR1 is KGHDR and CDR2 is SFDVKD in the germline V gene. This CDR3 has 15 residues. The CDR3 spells CATSVVGGDRNEQFF. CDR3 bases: TGTGCCACCAGTGTTGTTGGGGGTGATCGGAATGAGCAGTTCTTC.

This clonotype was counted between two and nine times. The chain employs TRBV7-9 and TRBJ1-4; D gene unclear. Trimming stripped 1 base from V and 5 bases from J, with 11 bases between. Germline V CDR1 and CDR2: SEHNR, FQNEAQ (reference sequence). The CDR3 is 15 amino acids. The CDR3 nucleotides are TGTGCCAGCAGCTTAGAAGACGGTAGCAATGAAAAACTGTTTTTT. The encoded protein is CASSLEDGSNEKLFF.

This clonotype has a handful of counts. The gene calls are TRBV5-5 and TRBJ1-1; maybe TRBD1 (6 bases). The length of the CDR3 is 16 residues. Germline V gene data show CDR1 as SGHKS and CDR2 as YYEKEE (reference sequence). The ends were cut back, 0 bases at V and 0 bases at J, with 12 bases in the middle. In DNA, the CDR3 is TGTGCCAGCAGCTTGGAACAGGGAAATATGAACACTGAAGCTTTCTTT. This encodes CASSLEQGNMNTEAFF.

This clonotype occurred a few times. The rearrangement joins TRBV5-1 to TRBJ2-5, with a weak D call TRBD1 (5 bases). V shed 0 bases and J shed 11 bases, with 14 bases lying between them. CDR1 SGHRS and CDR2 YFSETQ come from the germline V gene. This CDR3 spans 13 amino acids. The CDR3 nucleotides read TGCGCCAGCAGCTTGGGACAGCTTAAGGAGCAGTACTTC. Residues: CASSLGQLKEQYF.

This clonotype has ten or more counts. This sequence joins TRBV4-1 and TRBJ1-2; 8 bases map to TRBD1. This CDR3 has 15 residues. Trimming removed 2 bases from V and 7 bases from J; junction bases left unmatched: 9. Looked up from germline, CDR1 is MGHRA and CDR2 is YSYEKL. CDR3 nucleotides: TGCGCCAGCAGCCAACCTACGGACAGGGTCGGTGGCTACACCTTC. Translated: CASSQPTDRVGGYTF.

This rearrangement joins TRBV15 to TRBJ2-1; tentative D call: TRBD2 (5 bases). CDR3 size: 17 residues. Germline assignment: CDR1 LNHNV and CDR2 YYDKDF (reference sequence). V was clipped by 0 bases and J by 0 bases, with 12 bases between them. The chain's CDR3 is CATSRDFGRGSYNEQFF. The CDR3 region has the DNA TGTGCCACCAGCAGAGATTTCGGCCGGGGCTCCTACAATGAGCAGTTCTTC.

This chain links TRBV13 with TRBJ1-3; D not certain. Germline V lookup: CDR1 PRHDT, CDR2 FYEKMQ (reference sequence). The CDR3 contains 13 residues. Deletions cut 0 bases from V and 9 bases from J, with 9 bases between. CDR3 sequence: CASSLGPSGTIYF. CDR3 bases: TGTGCCAGCAGCTTAGGACCAAGCGGCACCATATATTTT.

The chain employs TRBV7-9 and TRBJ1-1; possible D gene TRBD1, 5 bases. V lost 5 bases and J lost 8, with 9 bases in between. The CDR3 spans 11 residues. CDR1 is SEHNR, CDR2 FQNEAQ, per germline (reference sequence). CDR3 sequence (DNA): TGTGCCAGCAGCGCTAGGACAGAAGCTTTCTTT. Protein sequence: CASSARTEAFF.